The 21 T cell receptor beta chains below all came from one sample that was sequenced in a study of blood T cell repertoires in COVID-19. Measured with immunoSEQ multiplex PCR; TCRdb has only the in-frame clones, and not every one. The data contain 250,000 or so clones, 80% to 85% of them seen just once; the ten biggest clones take up about 1.5%. The sequenced material came from peripheral blood. The origin of the receptors is a middle-aged woman who had recovered from COVID-19.

This clone was seen only once. The chain employs TRBV7-9 and TRBJ2-7; D gene unclear. The CDR3 sequence is 14 residues long. Per the germline V gene, CDR1 is SEHNR and CDR2 is FQNEAQ (reference sequence). Trimming removed 1 base from V and 1 base from J, with 8 bases in between. CDR3 nucleotide sequence: TGTGCCAGCAGCTTAGGTCAGAATTCCTACGAGCAGTACTTC. Translated, it gives CASSLGQNSYEQYF.

The V and J genes are TRBV7-8 and TRBJ2-2; no reliable D call. Trimming shortened V by 3 bases and J by 6 bases, and 11 bases separated the two germline ends. Germline values: CDR1 SGHVS, CDR2 FQNEAQ. The CDR3 loop spans 14 amino acids. The CDR3 protein is CASSFQFRAGELFF. CDR3 in DNA: TGTGCCAGCAGCTTTCAATTTCGGGCCGGGGAGCTGTTTTTT.

The sample holds one count of this clone. The rearrangement links TRBV29-1 to TRBJ2-7; 7 bases align to TRBD1. V trimming: 4 bases; J trimming: 1 base; junction bases outside the gene matches: 4. CDR3 length equals 13 residues. Germline V gene data show CDR1 as SQVTM and CDR2 as ANQGSEA. CDR3 coding DNA: TGCAGCGTTGGTTCAGGGGGATCCTACGAGCAGTACTTC. Its protein is CSVGSGGSYEQYF.

The chain employs TRBV13 and TRBJ1-1; no firm D call. CDR1 and CDR2 (germline): PRHDT, FYEKMQ (reference sequence). The CDR3 is made up of 14 amino acids. Deletions cut 3 bases from V and 6 bases from J, with 14 bases between. As DNA, the CDR3 is TGTGCCAGCAGCTTGGGCAGAGCGAGGGCTGAAGCTTTCTTT. Protein sequence: CASSLGRARAEAFF.

The V gene is TRBV7-2, the J gene TRBJ2-5, with 9 bases fitting TRBD2. CDR1 is SGHTA and CDR2 is FQGNSA in the germline V gene. This CDR3 spans 17 amino acids. J was trimmed by 5 bases and V by 1 base; bases with no gene match: 11. The CDR3 nucleotides read TGTGCCAGCAGCTTAGTGAGACTAGCGGCCCCGCGGGAGACCCAGTACTTC. This sequence encodes CASSLVRLAAPRETQYF.

In the case of this clone: Other DNA sequences within the sample encode an identical CDR3. CDR3 nucleotides: TGTGCCAGCAGCTTAGGTCCCGGGAACTATGGCTACACCTTC. Its protein is CASSLGPGNYGYTF. The rearrangement joins TRBV7-2 to TRBJ1-2; D remains unclear. Per germline, CDR1 SGHTA and CDR2 FQGNSA. V was pared by 1 base and J by 2 bases, with 8 bases between. The length of the CDR3 is 14 residues.

The chain combines TRBV6-5 with TRBJ1-2; D perhaps matches TRBD1 (5 bases). This CDR3 is built from 13 residues. Germline lookup yields CDR1 MNHEY and CDR2 SVGAGI. V shed 6 bases and J shed 5 bases, with 13 bases lying between them. Written as DNA, the CDR3 is TGTGCCAGCAGGCAGACAGTTTATTATGGCTACACCTTC. This codes for CASRQTVYYGYTF.

This chain uses TRBV5-4 with TRBJ2-1, with 11 bases identical to TRBD2. The V and J ends lost 5 bases and 4 bases, in that order; junction bases with no gene match: 5. CDR3 size: 15 residues. Per the germline V gene, CDR1 is SGHNT and CDR2 is YYREEE (reference sequence). The CDR3 nucleotides read TGTGCCAGCAGGTTCACTAGCGGGGGATACAATGAGCAGTTCTTC. Translating gives CASRFTSGGYNEQFF.

This sequence joins TRBV18 and TRBJ2-3; no definite D call. The germline V gene encodes CDR1 KGHSH and CDR2 LQKENI. This CDR3 comprises 15 residues. The V and J ends lost 2 bases and 2 bases respectively, with 11 bases between them. As DNA, the CDR3 is TGTGCCAGCTCACCAGATCTCCGGTTCACAGATACGCAGTATTTT. This sequence encodes CASSPDLRFTDTQYF.

This clone appeared once. The chain links TRBV30 to TRBJ2-5, with 8 bases identical to TRBD1. CDR3 length: 14 amino acids. V shed 0 bases, J shed 6 bases, and the junction held 6 bases outside the gene matches. CDR1 is GTSNPN and CDR2 is SVGIG in the germline V gene (reference sequence). The CDR3 bases are TGTGCCTGGAGTGTACGCAGGGGGCTACAGACCCAGTACTTC. It is translated as CAWSVRRGLQTQYF.

The chain joins TRBV4-2 to TRBJ2-1; 11 bases agree with TRBD2. This CDR3 contains 17 residues. The germline CDR1 and CDR2 sequences are LGHNA and YNFKEQ. V lost 2 bases to trimming and J lost 7 bases; unmatched junction nucleotides: 10. The CDR3 here is CASSQFLLAGGANEQFF. For the CDR3, the DNA is TGTGCCAGCAGCCAATTCCTCCTAGCGGGGGGCGCGAATGAGCAGTTCTTC.

This rearrangement joins TRBV5-1 to TRBJ2-7, with 10 bases fitting TRBD2. This CDR3 is built from 16 residues. From germline, CDR1 is SGHRS and CDR2 YFSETQ. The ends lost 2 bases at V and 0 bases at J; junction bases unmatched: 5. CDR3 sequence (DNA): TGCGCCAGCAGCTTTGGACTAGCGGCCTACTCCTACGAGCAGTACTTC. Amino acid sequence: CASSFGLAAYSYEQYF.

This chain uses TRBV27 with TRBJ2-7; tentatively, D is TRBD1 (6 bases). Between the trimmed V and J ends, which lost 5 bases and 3 bases, there was a span of 20 bases. Germline CDR1 is MNHEY and CDR2 is SMNVEV (reference sequence). CDR3 length equals 16 residues. CDR3 sequence reads: CASSPRTTGWVYEQYF. In DNA, the CDR3 is TGTGCCAGCAGTCCTCGGACGACAGGCTGGGTCTACGAGCAGTACTTC.

The V gene is TRBV6-1, the J gene TRBJ2-5; 12 bases match TRBD2. Germline V CDR1 and CDR2: MNHNS, SASEGT. CDR3 length: 19 residues. V dropped 2 bases and J dropped 5; count of bases not matched to a gene: 15. CDR3 in DNA: TGTGCCAGCAGTGAATACTTAACTAGCGGGGGGACCCCCGGGGAGACCCAGTACTTC. Its translation: CASSEYLTSGGTPGETQYF.

This chain uses TRBV7-8 with TRBJ2-3, with TRBD1 matching 11 bases. The CDR3 has 14 amino acids. Germline V gene sequence: CDR1 SGHVS, CDR2 FQNEAQ. With 5 bases clipped from V and 6 bases from J, the junction kept 4 bases outside the gene matches. The CDR3 here is CASSRGTGGDTQYF. In nucleotides, the CDR3 is TGTGCCAGCAGCCGAGGGACAGGGGGGGATACGCAGTATTTT.

This clone was counted only a few times. The genes are TRBV27 and TRBJ2-7; no definite D call. V dropped 4 bases and J dropped 3 bases, with 16 bases sitting between them. The length of the CDR3 is 15 residues. Germline CDR1 is MNHEY and CDR2 is SMNVEV (reference sequence). The chain's CDR3 is CASSWSSPEYYEQYF. The CDR3 DNA sequence: TGTGCCAGCAGTTGGAGCAGCCCCGAATACTACGAGCAGTACTTC.

This chain joins TRBV5-4 and TRBJ2-2; 9 bases are shared with TRBD2. V was clipped by 1 base and J by 6 bases; unmatched bases: 4. The CDR3 loop spans 15 amino acids. Per germline, CDR1 SGHNT and CDR2 YYREEE (reference sequence). Here the CDR3 reads CASSLSAGGSGELFF. In DNA form, the CDR3 reads TGTGCCAGCAGCTTGTCGGCGGGGGGGTCCGGGGAGCTGTTTTTT. The full variable domain, in which reference TRBV5-4 and TRBJ2-2 provide the parts outside the CDR3, is ETGVTQSPTHLIKTRGQQVTLRCSSQSGHNTVSWYQQALGQGPQFIFQYYREEENGRGNFPPRFSGLQFPNYSSELNVNALELDDSALYLCASSLSAGGSGELFFGEGSRLTVL.

The rearrangement links TRBV6-6 to TRBJ1-1; 8 nucleotides align to TRBD1. Trimming at V came to 5 bases and at J to 5 bases, leaving 1 base not matched to a gene. There are 12 residues in the CDR3. CDR1 is MNHNY, CDR2 SVGAGI, per germline (reference sequence). Here the CDR3 reads CASSRQGTEAFF. For the CDR3, the DNA is TGTGCCAGCAGTCGACAGGGGACTGAAGCTTTCTTT.

The chain recombines TRBV6-5 with TRBJ1-2, with D hard to call. Germline V gene sequence: CDR1 MNHEY, CDR2 SVGAGI. This CDR3 is built from 14 residues. V shed 5 bases and J shed 8 bases, with 18 bases lying between them. The DNA for the CDR3 is TGTGCCAGCAGTCCGCCGGGCCTCCGGGGAGGCTACACCTTC. Translating gives CASSPPGLRGGYTF.

The V and J genes are TRBV5-1 and TRBJ2-2; D is perhaps TRBD2 (5 bases). Germline V lookup: CDR1 SGHRS, CDR2 YFSETQ. V was pared by 0 bases and J by 2 bases, with 5 bases between. CDR3 length: 14 amino acids. The CDR3, as DNA: TGCGCCAGCAGCTTGGGGACTAACACCGGGGAGCTGTTTTTT. The encoded protein is CASSLGTNTGELFF.

The chain joins TRBV27 to TRBJ1-1; weak D call: TRBD1 (5 bases). This CDR3 is built from 14 residues. V was clipped by 2 bases and J by 4 bases, with 11 bases between them. CDR1 MNHEY and CDR2 SMNVEV come from the germline V gene (reference sequence). CDR3 protein: CASSLMGPGTEAFF. CDR3 coding DNA: TGTGCCAGCAGTTTAATGGGGCCAGGCACTGAAGCTTTCTTT.